Presented here are 10 T cell receptor beta chains from one specimen sequenced in a study of T cells in Graves' hyperthyroidism and ophthalmopathy. The TCR beta CDR3 regions underwent amplification using RNA transcripts as the source. First-round RT-PCR of the TCR CDR3 relied on the HTBI primer set. TCRdb reprocessed the multiplex PCR reads with MiXCR, giving one entry per CDR3 protein. The sample yields about 380,000 distinct CDR3 sequences, 11% to 15% seen once. The sequenced sample was blood. Source of these receptors: a woman aged 60 to 75 with Graves' hyperthyroidism.

This clonotype was seen many times. The chain carries TRBV3-1 and TRBJ1-1; D gene ambiguous. With 0 bases removed from V and 8 bases from J, the gap between germline ends came to 13 bases. Per germline, CDR1 LGHDT and CDR2 YNNKEL (reference sequence). The CDR3 contains 14 residues. The CDR3 here is CASSQDTAANEAFF. In DNA, the CDR3 is TGTGCCAGCAGCCAAGATACGGCGGCGAACGAAGCTTTCTTT.

The chain employs TRBV5-4 and TRBJ2-7; D is possibly TRBD2 (6 bases). The germline V and J ends were trimmed by 4 bases and 4 bases, with 15 bases remaining between them. Germline CDR1 SGHNT, CDR2 YYREEE (reference sequence). The CDR3 runs to 14 residues. The CDR3 DNA reads as TGTGCCAGCAGCGATGCTAGCGCCGATTACGAGCAGTACTTC. The encoded protein is CASSDASADYEQYF.

This clonotype was counted at least ten times. The chain combines TRBV4-1 with TRBJ2-5; TRBD2 aligns across 11 bases. The length of the CDR3 is 16 residues. Germline V gene data show CDR1 as MGHRA and CDR2 as YSYEKL. Unmatched junction bases numbered 8, after V lost 4 bases and J lost 4 bases. CDR3 in DNA: TGCGCCAGCAGCCGATCCTTAGGACTAGCGGGAGAGACCCAGTACTTC. This sequence encodes CASSRSLGLAGETQYF.

This clonotype was seen a few times. The V and J genes are TRBV10-3 and TRBJ1-1; D remains unclear. Germline V CDR1 and CDR2: ENHRY, SYGVKD. Trimming took off 9 bases at V and 3 bases at J, with 14 bases between the two ends. CDR3 length: 13 amino acids. In DNA form, the CDR3 reads TGTGCCATAGGGAGGGTGGAGGACACTGAAGCTTTCTTT. As protein: CAIGRVEDTEAFF.

The rearrangement uses TRBV5-5 and TRBJ2-5, with 8 bases fitting TRBD2. This CDR3 region has 16 residues. The trim removed 2 bases at V and 5 bases at J, leaving 11 bases unmatched. The germline V gene encodes CDR1 SGHKS and CDR2 YYEKEE (reference sequence). The CDR3 here is CASSLDPDSGSETQYF. CDR3 nucleotides: TGTGCCAGCAGCTTAGACCCCGACAGCGGGAGCGAGACCCAGTACTTC.

The table lists this clonotype with a few counts. The chain couples TRBV9 to TRBJ1-1; no reliable D call. The CDR3 covers 14 residues. The germline V gene has CDR1 SGDLS and CDR2 YYNGEE. The ends were cut back, 0 bases at V and 5 bases at J, with 11 bases in the middle. This CDR3 reads CASSVGLTGTEAFF. The CDR3 nucleotides are TGTGCCAGCAGCGTAGGTCTAACGGGGACTGAAGCTTTCTTT.

The chain carries TRBV6-1 and TRBJ1-3; D not resolved. V lost 7 bases, J lost 0 bases, and 10 bases lay in between. The CDR3 has 14 residues. Germline V CDR1 and CDR2: MNHNS, SASEGT. CDR3 DNA: TGTGCCAGCATTGGGGATATCTCTGGAAACACCATATATTTT. It specifies CASIGDISGNTIYF.

The V and J genes are TRBV5-1 and TRBJ2-7; possibly TRBD2 for D (6 bases). Germline lookup yields CDR1 SGHRS and CDR2 YFSETQ. The germline V and J ends were trimmed by 0 bases and 0 bases, with 13 bases remaining between them. The CDR3 loop spans 16 amino acids. The CDR3 DNA reads TGCGCCAGCAGCTTGGGCTCCCCGCGGGACTCCTACGAGCAGTACTTC. It translates to CASSLGSPRDSYEQYF.

This clonotype has a count of ten or more. The CDR3: CASREGNEQFF. CDR3 sequence (DNA): TGTGCCAGCAGGGAAGGGAATGAGCAGTTCTTC. The rearrangement links TRBV11-3 to TRBJ2-1; D gene uncertain. V gave up 6 bases and J gave up 7 bases, with 7 bases separating them. Germline lookup yields CDR1 SGHNT and CDR2 YENEEA. The CDR3 length is 11 residues.

The sample holds many counts of this clonotype. V is TRBV29-1 and J is TRBJ1-1; D is uncertain. The germline V gene has CDR1 SQVTM and CDR2 ANQGSEA. The CDR3 is made up of 12 amino acids. Trimming removed 6 bases at V and 1 base at J, with 9 bases between. CDR3 nucleotides: TGCAGCGTAGGCGGGCAGAACACTGAAGCTTTCTTT. Its protein is CSVGGQNTEAFF.